This T cell receptor beta chain was recovered during a study of shared T cell receptors in the human thymus. This clone was counted a single time. Assay: immunoSEQ multiplex PCR; the TCRdb copy retains only in-frame clones and omits some. The sample holds about 380,000 clones; 85% to 95% are singletons and the top ten take about 0.02%. This CDR3 is 16 amino acids long. V lost 0 bases, J lost 0 bases, and 11 bases lay in between. The germline V gene has CDR1 LGHNA and CDR2 YNFKEQ. The J gene is TRBJ1-2, the V gene TRBV4-2, with D unresolved. The sample comprised thymocytes. The TCR was taken from a human donor. The chain's CDR3 is CASSQDGKRSNYGYTF. The CDR3 DNA is TGTGCCAGCAGCCAAGATGGTAAGAGGTCTAACTATGGCTACACCTTC.